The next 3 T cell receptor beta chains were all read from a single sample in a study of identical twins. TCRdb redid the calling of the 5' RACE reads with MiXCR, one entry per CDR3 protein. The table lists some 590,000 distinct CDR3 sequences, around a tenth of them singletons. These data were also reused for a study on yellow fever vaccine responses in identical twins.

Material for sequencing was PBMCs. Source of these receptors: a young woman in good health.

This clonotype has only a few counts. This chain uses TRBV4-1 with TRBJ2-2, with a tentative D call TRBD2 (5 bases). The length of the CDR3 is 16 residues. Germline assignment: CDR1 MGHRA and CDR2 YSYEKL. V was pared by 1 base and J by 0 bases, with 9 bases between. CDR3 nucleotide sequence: TGCGCCAGCAGCCAAGTTCTTAGCGCGAACACCGGGGAGCTGTTTTTT. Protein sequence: CASSQVLSANTGELFF.

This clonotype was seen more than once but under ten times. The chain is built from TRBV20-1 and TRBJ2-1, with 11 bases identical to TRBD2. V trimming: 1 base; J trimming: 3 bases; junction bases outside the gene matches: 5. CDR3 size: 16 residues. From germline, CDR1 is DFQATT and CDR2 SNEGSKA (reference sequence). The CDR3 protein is CSARGPSGGSYNEQFF. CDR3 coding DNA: TGCAGTGCTAGAGGGCCTAGCGGGGGGAGCTACAATGAGCAGTTCTTC.

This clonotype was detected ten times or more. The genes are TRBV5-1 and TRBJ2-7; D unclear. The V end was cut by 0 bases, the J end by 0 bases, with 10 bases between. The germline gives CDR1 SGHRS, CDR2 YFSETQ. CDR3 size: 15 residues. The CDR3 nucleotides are TGCGCCAGCAGCTTGGATCCGGGCCACTCCTACGAGCAGTACTTC. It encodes CASSLDPGHSYEQYF.